These 7 T cell receptor beta chains originate from one sample sequenced in a study of blood T cell repertoires in COVID-19. Clones were sequenced by immunoSEQ multiplex PCR, and TCRdb holds only the in-frame ones, with some missing. The repertoire holds 130,000 to 150,000 clones, over 70% seen once, with 1.9% in the top ten. Source material: peripheral blood. The receptor source for this set is a woman aged 60-75 years with acute or convalescent COVID-19.

The V gene is TRBV7-8, the J gene TRBJ2-1, with 8 nucleotides matching TRBD2. The J segment lost 14 bases and the V segment lost 4 bases, leaving 10 bases of the junction unmatched. CDR1 is SGHVS, CDR2 FQNEAQ, per germline. The CDR3 has 13 residues. DNA for the CDR3: TGTGCCAGCAGCTCGGGACTAGACAAATGGAAGTTCTTC. It specifies CASSSGLDKWKFF.

The genes are TRBV7-8 and TRBJ2-2; 9 positions match TRBD2. With 0 bases clipped from V and 2 bases from J, the junction kept 4 bases outside the gene matches. The germline gives CDR1 SGHVS, CDR2 FQNEAQ. There are 17 residues in the CDR3. CDR3 loop: CASSLARSGRNTGELFF. The CDR3 DNA sequence: TGTGCCAGCAGCTTAGCGCGTAGCGGGAGAAACACCGGGGAGCTGTTTTTT. The complete variable domain, with remaining parts taken from reference TRBV7-8 and TRBJ2-2, reads GAGVSQSPRYKVAKRGQDVALRCDPISGHVSLFWYQQALGQGPEFLTYFQNEAQLDKSGLPSDRFFAERPEGSVSTLKIQRTQQEDSAVYLCASSLARSGRNTGELFFGEGSRLTVL.

The chain is built from TRBV5-1 and TRBJ2-7; TRBD2 matches 7 bases. This CDR3 is built from 17 residues. The V gene end was trimmed by 5 bases and the J gene end by 1 base; junction bases not matched to a gene: 15. CDR1 is SGHRS, CDR2 YFSETQ, per germline. CDR3 region: CASSAGRSRLRSYEQYF. CDR3 nucleotides: TGCGCCAGCAGTGCCGGGAGGTCCCGCTTAAGGTCCTACGAGCAGTACTTC. The entire variable domain, with the rest obtained from reference TRBV5-1 and TRBJ2-7, is as follows: KAGVTQTPRYLIKTRGQQVTLSCSPISGHRSVSWYQQTPGQGLQFLFEYFSETQRNKGNFPGRFSGRQFSNSRSEMNVSTLELGDSALYLCASSAGRSRLRSYEQYFGPGTRLTVT.

This chain links TRBV28 with TRBJ1-2; 8 bases agree with TRBD1. The CDR3 is 17 residues long. Per the germline V gene, CDR1 is MDHEN and CDR2 is SYDVKM. V lost 5 bases, J lost 6 bases, and 17 bases stayed unmatched. In DNA form, the CDR3 reads TGTGCCAGCAGTACCCGAATCCTCCTGGACAGGGAAAATGGCTACACCTTC. This codes for CASSTRILLDRENGYTF.

This clone was seen only once. V usage is TRBV7-8 and J usage is TRBJ2-1, with D tentatively TRBD2 (5 bases). The germline V gene encodes CDR1 SGHVS and CDR2 FQNEAQ. This CDR3 has 12 residues. CDR3 amino acids: CAVPGQRHEQFF. The DNA of the CDR3 is TGTGCAGTACCGGGCCAGCGGCATGAGCAGTTCTTC.

The V and J genes are TRBV7-9 and TRBJ2-2; D is ambiguous. The germline V and J ends were trimmed by 2 bases and 8 bases, with 9 bases remaining between them. CDR1 is SEHNR and CDR2 is FQNEAQ in the germline V gene (reference sequence). This CDR3 has 13 residues. The CDR3: CASSLLLLGELFF. DNA of the CDR3: TGTGCCAGCAGCTTACTCCTTTTGGGGGAGCTGTTTTTT.

The genes are TRBV7-9 and TRBJ1-4; TRBD1 aligns across 8 bases. The CDR3 has 15 residues. The V segment lost 4 bases and the J segment 8 bases; nucleotides outside the gene matches: 9. Germline loops: CDR1 SEHNR, CDR2 FQNEAQ (reference sequence). For the CDR3, the DNA is TGTGCCAGCAGCTCAACGACAGGGGCGGAAGAAAAACTGTTTTTT. It is translated as CASSSTTGAEEKLFF. Full variable domain (rest looked up from reference TRBV7-9 and TRBJ1-4): DTGVSQNPRHKITKRGQNVTFRCDPISEHNRLYWYRQTLGQGPEFLTYFQNEAQLEKSRLLSDRFSAERPKGSFSTLEIQRTEQGDSAMYLCASSSTTGAEEKLFFGSGTQLSVL.